One and the same sample provided the 16 T cell receptor beta chains below, sequenced in a study of regulatory T cells in long-lasting Graves disease. The time point was: newly diagnosed GD, antithyroid drugs for less than 3 months. The TCR library was made from RNA extracted from PBMCs. Construction of the TCR beta libraries employed iRepertoire HTBI primers in conjunction with Arm-PCR of CDR3 regions. MiXCR, applied by TCRdb to the multiplex PCR reads, yields one record per CDR3 protein. The table lists around 330,000 distinct CDR3 sequences, approximately 20% of them singletons. Sequences were derived from peripheral blood mononuclear cells (PBMCs), sampled at new diagnosis, from a patient treated with antithyroid drugs. The source is a female donor with Graves disease.

This clonotype was found many times. The chain carries TRBV15 and TRBJ2-1; 7 bases align to TRBD1. The CDR3 covers 18 residues. Per the germline V gene, CDR1 is LNHNV and CDR2 is YYDKDF (reference sequence). The V and J ends lost 0 bases and 6 bases, in that order; junction bases with no gene match: 14. The CDR3 coding sequence is TGTGCCACCAGCAGAGATCTGAACAGGGGTCTCAGGGGCAATGAGCAGTTCTTC. It specifies CATSRDLNRGLRGNEQFF.

This clonotype came up many times. This sequence joins TRBV28 and TRBJ1-1; D is ambiguous. CDR3 length: 19 residues. V was shortened by 7 bases and J by 0 bases, with 27 bases between the two germline ends. CDR1 and CDR2 (germline): MDHEN, SYDVKM. For the CDR3, the DNA is TGTGCCAGCACCGGGTTTAGTACAAAAAGCCCCCTGGTGAACACTGAAGCTTTCTTT. As protein: CASTGFSTKSPLVNTEAFF.

This clonotype was recorded many times. The chain couples TRBV20-1 to TRBJ1-4; 7 positions match TRBD1. Per germline, CDR1 DFQATT and CDR2 SNEGSKA (reference sequence). The V and J ends lost 3 bases and 4 bases, in that order; junction bases with no gene match: 8. CDR3 length equals 15 residues. The CDR3 sequence is CSARRGPGGNEKLFF. The DNA of the CDR3 is TGCAGTGCTAGGAGGGGGCCGGGGGGTAATGAAAAACTGTTTTTT.

There are many counts of this clonotype. The chain carries TRBV25-1 and TRBJ1-1, with TRBD1 as a possible D gene (5 bases). The germline gives CDR1 MGHDK, CDR2 SYGVNS. The CDR3 spans 15 residues. Trimming took off 3 bases at V and 4 bases at J, with 15 bases between the two ends. CDR3 sequence: CASSDWGAGTTEAFF. CDR3 in DNA: TGTGCCAGCAGTGACTGGGGCGCGGGGACCACTGAAGCTTTCTTT.

The table lists this clonotype with many counts. The chain is built from TRBV20-1 and TRBJ2-1; unclear D gene. The CDR3 is made up of 14 amino acids. CDR1 and CDR2 (germline): DFQATT, SNEGSKA (reference sequence). Trimming cost V 5 bases and J 0 bases, with 11 bases left between them. CDR3 DNA: TGCAGTGCTCTCCCGGCGAGCTCCTACAATGAGCAGTTCTTC. Translating gives CSALPASSYNEQFF.

This clonotype was found many times. V is TRBV19 and J is TRBJ2-1; 11 bases align to TRBD2. Germline V gene sequence: CDR1 LNHDA, CDR2 SQIVND (reference sequence). The CDR3 contains 15 residues. Trimming took 8 bases from V and 2 from J; bases not matched to a gene: 5. The CDR3 bases are TGTGCCAGTGCTGTAGCGGGAGGGACCTACAATGAGCAGTTCTTC. It translates to CASAVAGGTYNEQFF.

This clonotype was observed at least ten times. The chain carries TRBV12-3 or TRBV12-4 and TRBJ1-1; D perhaps matches TRBD1 (5 bases). Trimming took 8 bases from V and 1 from J, leaving 17 bases between them. The CDR3 spans 15 residues. The CDR3 bases are TGTGCCAGCTGCCCGCCGGGACGGACGAACACTGAAGCTTTCTTT. Translating gives CASCPPGRTNTEAFF.

The chain has TRBV11-2 and TRBJ2-7; 8 bases agree with TRBD1. The CDR3 runs 14 residues. CDR1 SGHAT and CDR2 FQNNGV come from the germline V gene. V lost 5 bases, J lost 8 bases, and 11 bases stayed unmatched. CDR3: CASSISRTGIKQYF. In DNA, the CDR3 is TGTGCCAGCAGCATTTCTAGGACAGGGATCAAGCAGTACTTC.

This clonotype was recorded a few times. The CDR3 DNA reads TGCGCCAGCAGCTTGGGGGGGGTTAGCAATCAGCCCCAGCATTTT. Translating it yields CASSLGGVSNQPQHF. This chain links TRBV5-1 with TRBJ1-5, with D tentatively TRBD1 (5 bases). The V gene lost 0 bases and the J gene lost 0 bases, with 7 bases spanning the gap. The V gene's germline CDR1 is SGHRS and CDR2 YFSETQ. The CDR3 extends over 15 amino acids.

This clonotype has a count of ten or more. The chain is built from TRBV27 and TRBJ1-4; the D is unclear. This CDR3 has 17 amino acids. Germline V CDR1 and CDR2: MNHEY, SMNVEV (reference sequence). V was clipped by 6 bases and J by 4 bases, with 21 bases between them. The CDR3 reads CASSMTPPGLVNEKLFF. The DNA of the CDR3 is TGTGCCAGCAGCATGACCCCCCCGGGCCTTGTTAATGAAAAACTGTTTTTT. Full variable domain (missing parts from reference TRBV27 and TRBJ1-4): EAQVTQNPRYLITVTGKKLTVTCSQNMNHEYMSWYRQDPGLGLRQIYYSMNVEVTDKGDVPEGYKVSRKEKRNFPLILESPSPNQTSLYFCASSMTPPGLVNEKLFFGSGTQLSVL.

This clonotype occurred a few times. Here the CDR3 DNA reads TGTGCCAGCAGCTGGACCAGCGCCCAGTTCTTC. As protein: CASSWTSAQFF. This chain uses TRBV7-9 with TRBJ2-1; D is unclear. In germline, CDR1 is SEHNR, CDR2 FQNEAQ (reference sequence). CDR3 length: 11 residues. V lost 4 bases to trimming and J lost 13 bases, with 11 bases between them.

Comment on this clonotype: A far larger clone is one base from this, pointing to a likely read error. The rearrangement links TRBV28 to TRBJ2-3, with 15 bases fitting TRBD2. Germline assignment: CDR1 MDHEN and CDR2 SYDVKM. V was clipped by 10 bases and J by 2 bases; unmatched bases: 19. CDR3 length equals 20 residues. The CDR3 protein is CANSSTLGLAGGDLTDTQYF. In DNA, the CDR3 is TGTGCCAACAGCTCCACTCTGGGACTAGCGGGAGGCGACCTCACAGATACGCAGTATTTT.

On this clonotype: Without the conserved terminal phenylalanine or tryptophan, this CDR3 likely stems from a read error. The chain couples TRBV12-3 or TRBV12-4 to TRBJ2-2; no clear D. V lost 7 bases, J lost 5 bases, and 11 bases lay in between. The CDR3 has 13 amino acids. CDR3 bases: TGTGCCAGCATCCCCCGGAGAACCGGGGAGCTGTTTTCT. The encoded protein is CASIPRRTGELFS.

At least ten counts were recorded for this clonotype. DNA for the CDR3: TGTGCCACCAACAGACCGGACTCGGGGGAGACCCAGTACTTC. Encoded protein: CATNRPDSGETQYF. The chain joins TRBV24-1 to TRBJ2-5; D is perhaps TRBD2 (5 bases). Trimming took 8 bases from V and 5 from J, leaving 17 bases between them. Germline CDR1 reads KGHDR; CDR2 reads SFDVKD. This CDR3 region has 14 residues.

The V call is TRBV6-1, the J call TRBJ1-4, with D uncertain. Germline CDR1 is MNHNS and CDR2 is SASEGT. This CDR3 contains 14 residues. Trimming cost V 6 bases and J 0 bases, with 8 bases left between them. CDR3 sequence reads: CASRVTSTNEKLFF. The CDR3 DNA reads as TGTGCCAGCAGGGTCACCTCAACTAATGAAAAACTGTTTTTT.

The chain recombines TRBV20-1 with TRBJ2-7, with 11 bases fitting TRBD2. This CDR3 is 15 amino acids long. V was pared by 3 bases and J by 1 base, with 5 bases of the junction left unmatched. Per germline, CDR1 DFQATT and CDR2 SNEGSKA (reference sequence). The CDR3 sequence: CSASTSGSTSYEQYF. In nucleotides, the CDR3 is TGCAGTGCTAGTACTAGCGGGAGCACATCCTACGAGCAGTACTTC.